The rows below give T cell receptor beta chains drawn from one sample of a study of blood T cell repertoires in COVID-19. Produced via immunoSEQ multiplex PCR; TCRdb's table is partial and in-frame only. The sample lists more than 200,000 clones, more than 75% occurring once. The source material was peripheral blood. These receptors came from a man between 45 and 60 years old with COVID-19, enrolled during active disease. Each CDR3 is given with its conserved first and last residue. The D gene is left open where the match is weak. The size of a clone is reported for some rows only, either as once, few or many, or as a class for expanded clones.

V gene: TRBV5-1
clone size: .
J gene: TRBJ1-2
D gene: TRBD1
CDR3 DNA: TGCGCCAGCAGCTTCCTGCCGGGACAGGGGGCAGCATATGGCTACACCTTC
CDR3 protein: CASSFLPGQGAAYGYTF

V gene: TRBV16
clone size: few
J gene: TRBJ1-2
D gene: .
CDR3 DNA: TGTGCCAGCAGCCAAGGTACAGGGCTAAGCTATGGCTACACCTTC
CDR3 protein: CASSQGTGLSYGYTF

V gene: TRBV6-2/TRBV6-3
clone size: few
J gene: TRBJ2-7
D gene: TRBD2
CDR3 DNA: TGTGCCAGCAGTTTCACCGGGACTAGCGGGGGGGGAGACTCCTACGAGCAGTACTTC
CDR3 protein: CASSFTGTSGGGDSYEQYF

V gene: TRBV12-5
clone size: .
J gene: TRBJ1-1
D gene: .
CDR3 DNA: TGTGCTAGTGGTTTGGTCTATGGTTTAAAGTCGCGCACTGAAGCTTTCTTT
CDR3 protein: CASGLVYGLKSRTEAFF

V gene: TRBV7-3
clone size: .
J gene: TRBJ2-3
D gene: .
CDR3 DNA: TGTGCCAGCAGCCCCTCTGGGTCCGGGGCAGATACGCAGTATTTT
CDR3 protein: CASSPSGSGADTQYF

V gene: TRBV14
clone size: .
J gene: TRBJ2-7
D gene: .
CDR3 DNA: TGTGCCAGCAGCCAAGATCTACTCTCGGGGAAAAGCTCCTACGAGCAGTACTTC
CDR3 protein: CASSQDLLSGKSSYEQYF

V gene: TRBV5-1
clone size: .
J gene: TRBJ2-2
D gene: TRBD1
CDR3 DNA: TGCGCCAGCAGCTTGGGACAGGGTAACACCGGGGAGCTGTTTTTT
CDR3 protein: CASSLGQGNTGELFF

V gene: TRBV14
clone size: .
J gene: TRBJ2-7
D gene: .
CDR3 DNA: TGTGCCAGCAGCCAAGGAGTGCGTCACGAGCAGTACTTC
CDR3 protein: CASSQGVRHEQYF

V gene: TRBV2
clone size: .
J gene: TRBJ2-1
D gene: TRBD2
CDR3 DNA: TGTGCCAGCAGGCGGGACTACTCCTACAATGAGCAGTTCTTC
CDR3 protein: CASRRDYSYNEQFF

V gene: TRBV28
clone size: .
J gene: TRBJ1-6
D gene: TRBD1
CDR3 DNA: TGTGCCAGCAGTTCCCCTGGACAGGGTATAGATTCACCCCTCCACTTT
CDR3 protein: CASSSPGQGIDSPLHF

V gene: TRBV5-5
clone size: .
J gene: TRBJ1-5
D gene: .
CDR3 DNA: TGTGCCAGCAGCTTCCAAGGACTCCTAGGCAATCAGCCCCAGCATTTT
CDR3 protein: CASSFQGLLGNQPQHF

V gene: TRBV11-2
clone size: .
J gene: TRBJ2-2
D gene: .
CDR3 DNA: TGTGCCAGCAGCTCCTCCGGGACTCCGACCGGGGAGCTGTTTTTT
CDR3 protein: CASSSSGTPTGELFF

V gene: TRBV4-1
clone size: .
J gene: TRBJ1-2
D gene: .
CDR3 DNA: TGCGCCAGCAGCCAACCGGGGGGCAAAGGGAATGGCTACACCTTC
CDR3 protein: CASSQPGGKGNGYTF

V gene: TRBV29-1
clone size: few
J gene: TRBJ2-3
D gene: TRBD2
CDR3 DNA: TGCAGCGTTGAGCGGGGGGCGGAAGATACGCAGTATTTT
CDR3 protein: CSVERGAEDTQYF

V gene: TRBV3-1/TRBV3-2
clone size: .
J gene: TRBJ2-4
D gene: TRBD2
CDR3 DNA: TGTGCCAGCAGCCAAGGACTAGCGGGAGTAAACATTCAGTACTTC
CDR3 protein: CASSQGLAGVNIQYF

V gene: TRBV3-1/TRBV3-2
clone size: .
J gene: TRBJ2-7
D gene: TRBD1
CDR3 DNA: TGTGCCAGCAGCCTCGGGACAGGGGATGTTACGAGGGAGCAGTACTTC
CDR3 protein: CASSLGTGDVTREQYF

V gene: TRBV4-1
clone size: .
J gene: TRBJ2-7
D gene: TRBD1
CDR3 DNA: TGCGCCAGCAGCCAAATTACAGGGGACTCCTACGAGCAGTACTTC
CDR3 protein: CASSQITGDSYEQYF

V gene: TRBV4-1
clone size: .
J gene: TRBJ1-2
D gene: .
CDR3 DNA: TGCGCCAGCAGCCAAGAAAGGGGAAGTAACTATGGCTACACCTTC
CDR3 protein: CASSQERGSNYGYTF

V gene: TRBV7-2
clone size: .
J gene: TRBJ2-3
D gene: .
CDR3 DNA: TGTGCCAGCAGCTTAGGACAGGACCAAGATACGCAGTATTTT
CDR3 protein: CASSLGQDQDTQYF

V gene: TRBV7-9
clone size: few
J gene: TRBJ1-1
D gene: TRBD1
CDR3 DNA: TGTGCCAGCAGCCAAGGTCCCGGGACAGGGGTAAACACTGAAGCTTTCTTT
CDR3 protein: CASSQGPGTGVNTEAFF

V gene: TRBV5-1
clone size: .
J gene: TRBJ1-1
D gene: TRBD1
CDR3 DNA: TGCGCCAGCAGCCAACAGGGGGCCAACACTGAAGCTTTCTTT
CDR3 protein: CASSQQGANTEAFF

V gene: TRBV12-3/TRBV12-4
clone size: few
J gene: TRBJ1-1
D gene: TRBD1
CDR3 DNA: TGTGCCAGCAGGAGGGGGCATTTGGGTGCTTTCTTT
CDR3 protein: CASRRGHLGAFF

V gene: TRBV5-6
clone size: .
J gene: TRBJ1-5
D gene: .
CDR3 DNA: TGTGCCAGCAGCTTTATGGTAGGGGGCAATCAGCCCCAGCATTTT
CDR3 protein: CASSFMVGGNQPQHF

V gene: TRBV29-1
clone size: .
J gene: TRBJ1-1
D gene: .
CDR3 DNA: TGCAGCGTGGCAGGGGCGAACACTGAAGCTTTCTTT
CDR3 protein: CSVAGANTEAFF

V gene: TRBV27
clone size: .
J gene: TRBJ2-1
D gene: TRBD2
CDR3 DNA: TGTGCCAGCAGTTTATCCGGACTAGCCTATGAGCAGTTCTTC
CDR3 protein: CASSLSGLAYEQFF

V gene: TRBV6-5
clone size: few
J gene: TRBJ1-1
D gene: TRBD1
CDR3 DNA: TGTGCCAGCAGCTTCAGGGGGCGCGGCACTGAAGCTTTCTTT
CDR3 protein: CASSFRGRGTEAFF

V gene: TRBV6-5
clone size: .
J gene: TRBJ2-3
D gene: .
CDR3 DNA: TGTGCCAGCAGTTTTCGGGACAACACAGATACGCAGTATTTT
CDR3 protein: CASSFRDNTDTQYF

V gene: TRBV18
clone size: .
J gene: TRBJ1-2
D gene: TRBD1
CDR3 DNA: TGTGCCAGCTCACGGGGACAGGGACCTAACTATGGCTACACCTTC
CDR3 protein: CASSRGQGPNYGYTF

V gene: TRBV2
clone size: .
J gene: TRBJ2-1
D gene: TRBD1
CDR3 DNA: TGTGCCAGCCTCGGGACAGAGATTTACAATGAGCAGTTCTTC
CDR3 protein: CASLGTEIYNEQFF

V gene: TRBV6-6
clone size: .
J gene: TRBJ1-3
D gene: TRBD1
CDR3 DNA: TGTGCCAGCAGTCCCTCGACAGGGACTGGAAACACCATATATTTT
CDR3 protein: CASSPSTGTGNTIYF